These T cell receptor beta chains were read from a single sample in a study of shared clonotypes between healthy human individuals. The assay was immunoSEQ multiplex PCR, and TCRdb's table has in-frame clones only and misses some. The sample has a few million clones; approximately 93% are singletons. Sequenced: naive CD4+ T cells from PBMCs. These receptors originate from a man aged 18 to 29 in good health. Some clones in this sample may be carry-over from other donors' samples. Both conserved end residues are part of each CDR3. The D gene is left open where the match is weak. Where a row states a size, it is once, few, many or the class of an expanded clone; other rows omit it.

.,TRBJ1-5,.,TRBV6-6,CASRDRSYSNQPQHF,TGTGCCAGCAGAGATAGAAGCTATAGCAATCAGCCCCAGCATTTT
TRBD1,TRBJ2-5,.,TRBV7-3,CASSTTRQGATQYF,TGTGCCAGCAGCACGACCCGACAGGGGGCGACCCAGTACTTC
.,TRBJ2-2,.,TRBV11-2,CASSLGGNTGELFF,TGTGCCAGCAGCTTAGGAGGAAACACCGGGGAGCTGTTTTTT
.,TRBJ1-1,once,TRBV12-5,CASGLSTNTEAFF,TGTGCTAGTGGTTTGTCGACGAACACTGAAGCTTTCTTT
.,TRBJ2-3,.,TRBV19,CASTPFRGFSTDTQYF,TGTGCCAGTACCCCATTCCGGGGTTTTAGCACAGATACGCAGTATTTT
.,TRBJ2-3,.,TRBV7-2,CASSLRPLPRDTQYF,TGTGCCAGCAGCTTAAGGCCCCTACCCAGAGATACGCAGTATTTT
.,TRBJ2-3,.,TRBV2,CASSGGYRADTQYF,TGTGCCAGCAGTGGGGGCTATCGGGCAGATACGCAGTATTTT
TRBD1,TRBJ1-2,few,TRBV6-5,CARKPGQNHYGYTF,TGTGCCAGGAAACCGGGACAGAATCACTATGGCTACACCTTC
.,TRBJ2-3,.,TRBV29-1,CSVEVAGSTQYF,TGCAGCGTTGAGGTGGCTGGGAGTACGCAGTATTTT
.,TRBJ1-4,.,TRBV5-1,CASRRGRQDEKLFF,TGCGCCAGCAGAAGGGGGAGACAGGATGAAAAACTGTTTTTT
TRBD1,TRBJ2-7,.,TRBV7-9,CASSFRDRAYEQYF,TGTGCCAGCAGCTTCCGGGACAGGGCCTACGAGCAGTACTTC
TRBD2,TRBJ2-1,.,TRBV5-4,CASSFFAGTSGEQFF,TGTGCCAGCAGCTTCTTCGCCGGGACTAGCGGTGAGCAGTTCTTC
TRBD1,TRBJ1-4,.,TRBV2,CASRRRQGGLGEKLFF,TGTGCCAGCAGACGACGACAGGGGGGTTTAGGAGAAAAACTGTTTTTT
.,TRBJ1-5,.,TRBV5-4,CASSLVRWQGHNQPQHF,TGTGCCAGCAGCTTGGTAAGGTGGCAGGGCCATAATCAGCCCCAGCATTTT
TRBD2,TRBJ2-7,.,TRBV30,CAWRLGLAGAEQYF,TGTGCCTGGAGACTGGGACTAGCGGGAGCCGAGCAGTACTTC
.,TRBJ2-3,.,TRBV7-9,CASSFQTDTQYF,TGTGCCAGCAGCTTCCAGACAGATACGCAGTATTTT
TRBD1,TRBJ1-2,.,TRBV5-1,CASSTTGDSHGYTF,TGCGCCAGCAGTACAACAGGGGACTCCCATGGCTACACCTTC
.,TRBJ2-1,.,TRBV28,CASSLFGSLNEQFF,TGTGCCAGCAGTTTATTCGGGAGCTTAAATGAGCAGTTCTTC
TRBD1,TRBJ2-7,few,TRBV7-8,CASSSGTGGYEQYF,TGTGCCAGCAGCTCAGGGACAGGGGGCTACGAGCAGTACTTC
TRBD1,TRBJ2-4,.,TRBV6-5,CASAGGPLAKNIQYF,TGTGCCAGCGCAGGGGGCCCCTTAGCCAAAAACATTCAGTACTTC
.,TRBJ2-5,.,TRBV5-4,CASSPGGQSQETQYF,TGTGCCAGCAGCCCGGGGGGACAGTCGCAAGAGACCCAGTACTTC
.,TRBJ1-4,.,TRBV28,CASSLREQGGEKLFF,TGTGCCAGCAGTTTAAGGGAGCAGGGAGGTGAAAAACTGTTTTTT
TRBD2,TRBJ2-1,.,TRBV14,CASSPAGTSGRNEQFF,TGTGCCAGCAGCCCCGCCGGGACTAGCGGGAGGAATGAGCAGTTCTTC
.,TRBJ1-3,.,TRBV2,CASSYRGPRDTIYF,TGTGCCAGCAGTTACCGGGGCCCTAGGGACACCATATATTTT
.,TRBJ2-3,.,TRBV18,CASSPPPLTDTQYF,TGTGCCAGCTCACCACCTCCCCTCACAGATACGCAGTATTTT
TRBD2,TRBJ2-5,.,TRBV7-9,CASRPSTSAEETQYF,TGTGCCAGCAGGCCATCGACTAGCGCCGAAGAGACCCAGTACTTC
.,TRBJ2-5,.,TRBV13,CASSLVGKKETQYF,TGTGCCAGCAGCTTAGTGGGGAAAAAAGAGACCCAGTACTTC
.,TRBJ2-1,.,TRBV9,CASTPKTGRSYNEQFF,TGTGCCAGCACCCCCAAGACTGGACGATCCTACAATGAGCAGTTCTTC
TRBD2,TRBJ2-5,once,TRBV28,CASNSPSGGERETQYF,TGTGCCAGCAACTCCCCCTCGGGGGGGGAGCGAGAGACCCAGTACTTC
.,TRBJ2-1,once,TRBV28,CASTRGRQSYNEQFF,TGTGCCAGCACCCGTGGCCGTCAAAGTTACAATGAGCAGTTCTTC
.,TRBJ2-2,.,TRBV4-2,CASSPSVGGFSDTGELFF,TGTGCCAGCAGCCCGTCCGTGGGAGGTTTTTCTGACACCGGGGAGCTGTTTTTT
.,TRBJ2-7,.,TRBV7-8,CASSSHRYEQYF,TGTGCCAGCAGCTCCCACAGGTACGAGCAGTACTTC
.,TRBJ1-1,.,TRBV11-3,CASSLGGPATTGDTEAFF,TGTGCCAGCAGCTTAGGGGGACCGGCGACTACCGGGGACACTGAAGCTTTCTTT
.,TRBJ1-1,.,TRBV6-5,CASSYSGQFDDEAFF,TGTGCCAGCAGTTACTCTGGGCAGTTCGATGATGAAGCTTTCTTT
.,TRBJ2-3,.,TRBV9,CASSVVTAAGSVDTQYF,TGTGCCAGCAGCGTAGTAACCGCCGCGGGGTCCGTGGATACGCAGTATTTT
.,TRBJ2-3,.,TRBV28,CASWPPQRTSTDTQYF,TGTGCCAGCTGGCCCCCCCAGCGTACGAGCACAGATACGCAGTATTTT
.,TRBJ2-5,.,TRBV2,CASRPADQETQYF,TGTGCCAGCAGACCAGCCGACCAAGAGACCCAGTACTTC
.,TRBJ2-5,.,TRBV29-1,CSVVGSAKKGETQYF,TGCAGCGTTGTCGGTAGCGCAAAAAAGGGAGAGACCCAGTACTTC
.,TRBJ1-5,.,TRBV19,CASSIAGIQPQHF,TGTGCCAGTAGTATAGCTGGGATACAGCCCCAGCATTTT
TRBD1,TRBJ2-3,.,TRBV6-1,CASRSDRVSTDTQYF,TGTGCCAGCAGGTCCGACAGGGTGAGCACAGATACGCAGTATTTT
.,TRBJ2-4,.,TRBV6-5,CASSDNLTPSIQYF,TGTGCCAGCAGTGACAATCTTACCCCTAGCATTCAGTACTTC
TRBD2,TRBJ2-1,.,TRBV10-3,CAINVGGGNEQFF,TGTGCCATCAACGTTGGGGGAGGGAATGAGCAGTTCTTC
TRBD2,TRBJ2-3,.,TRBV10-2,CATLAGRTDTQYF,TGCGCCACCCTAGCGGGCCGCACAGATACGCAGTATTTT
TRBD2,TRBJ2-1,.,TRBV25-1,CASRSGQLAGGPGEQFF,TGTGCCAGCAGGAGTGGACAGCTAGCGGGAGGGCCCGGGGAGCAGTTCTTC
.,TRBJ2-5,.,TRBV5-1,CASSFQLQETQYF,TGCGCCAGCAGCTTTCAGCTACAAGAGACCCAGTACTTC
.,TRBJ1-2,.,TRBV28,CASSSPSPEYGYTF,TGTGCCAGCAGTTCCCCCTCGCCGGAATATGGCTACACCTTC
TRBD2,TRBJ2-5,.,TRBV6-1,CASSVAAGKSETQYF,TGTGCCAGCAGTGTTGCAGCGGGAAAGTCTGAGACCCAGTACTTC
.,TRBJ1-2,.,TRBV6-1,CASSEPETYGYTF,TGTGCCAGCAGTGAACCGGAGACTTATGGCTACACCTTC
TRBD1,TRBJ1-3,.,TRBV7-8,CASSRRQGEGNTIYF,TGTGCCAGCAGCCGAAGACAGGGAGAGGGAAACACCATATATTTT
.,TRBJ1-4,.,TRBV21-1,CASHLGALNEKLFF,TGTGCCAGCCACTTAGGGGCTCTGAATGAAAAACTGTTTTTT
.,TRBJ2-2,.,TRBV28,CASSFERAGELFF,TGTGCCAGCAGTTTTGAGAGGGCCGGGGAGCTGTTTTTT
TRBD2,TRBJ2-3,.,TRBV14,CASSPGLAGGADTQYF,TGTGCCAGCAGCCCCGGGCTAGCGGGAGGGGCAGATACGCAGTATTTT
.,TRBJ2-2,.,TRBV18,CASSFSTGELFF,TGTGCCAGCTCATTCAGCACCGGGGAGCTGTTTTTT
TRBD2,TRBJ2-7,few,TRBV5-1,CASQLLADSSYEQYF,TGCGCCAGCCAACTACTAGCGGATAGCTCCTACGAGCAGTACTTC